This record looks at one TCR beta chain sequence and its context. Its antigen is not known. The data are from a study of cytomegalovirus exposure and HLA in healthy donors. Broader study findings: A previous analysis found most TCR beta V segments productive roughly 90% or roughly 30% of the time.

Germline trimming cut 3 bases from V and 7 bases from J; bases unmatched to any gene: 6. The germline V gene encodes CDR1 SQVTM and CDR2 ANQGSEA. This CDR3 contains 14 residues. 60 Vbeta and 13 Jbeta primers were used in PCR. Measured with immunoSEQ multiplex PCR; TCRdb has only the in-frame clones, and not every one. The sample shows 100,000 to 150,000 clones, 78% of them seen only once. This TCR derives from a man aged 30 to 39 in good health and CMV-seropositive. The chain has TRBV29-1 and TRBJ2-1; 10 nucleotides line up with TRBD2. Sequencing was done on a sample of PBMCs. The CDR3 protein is CSVDPSGSGNEQFF. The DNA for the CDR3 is TGCAGCGTTGATCCTAGCGGGAGTGGGAATGAGCAGTTCTTC.